The next 13 T cell receptor beta chains were all read from a single sample in a study of cytomegalovirus exposure and HLA in healthy donors. In the PCR, 60 Vbeta and 13 Jbeta primers were used. The assay was immunoSEQ multiplex PCR, and TCRdb's table has in-frame clones only and misses some. This table holds about 94,000 clones, around 66% found once. Sequenced material: PBMCs. These receptors all stem from a man aged 25-40 years in good health and CMV-seronegative.

Notes on this clone: The junction does not match germline at one end; this may be a read error. The chain has TRBV7-2 and TRBJ1-2; D remains unclear. CDR1 is SGHTA, CDR2 FQGNSA, per germline. The CDR3 extends over 15 amino acids. The CDR3 sequence is CASSLYRSTYPFYAF. As DNA, the CDR3 is TGTGCCAGCAGCTTGTATCGGTCTACGTATCCTTTTTATGCCTTC.

V and J are TRBV4-1 and TRBJ1-2, with D unclear. Germline-derived CDR1 and CDR2 are MGHRA and YSYEKL. V was clipped by 1 base and J by 4 bases, with 22 bases between them. CDR3 length equals 18 residues. The CDR3 sequence is CASSQGPLLSGLGYGYTF. CDR3 nucleotides: TGCGCCAGCAGCCAAGGCCCCTTATTAAGTGGACTGGGCTATGGCTACACCTTC.

The chain has TRBV11-2 and TRBJ2-7; 8 nucleotides align to TRBD2. In germline, CDR1 is SGHAT, CDR2 FQNNGV. The CDR3 contains 15 residues. J lost 2 bases, V lost 4 bases, and 7 bases had no gene match. The CDR3 protein is CASSSLGLGTYEQYF. The CDR3 DNA sequence: TGTGCCAGCAGCTCCCTGGGACTAGGGACCTACGAGCAGTACTTC.

On this clone: One end of the junction varies from germline; a read error may be responsible. The gene calls are TRBV6-4 and TRBJ1-4, with D perhaps matching TRBD1 (5 bases). This CDR3 spans 14 amino acids. The germline V gene encodes CDR1 MRHNA and CDR2 SNTAGT. This CDR3 reads CASSDTGEGEKLVF. CDR3 nucleotide sequence: TGTGCCAGCAGTGATACGGGGGAAGGAGAAAAACTGGTTTTT.

V gene TRBV28 combines with J gene TRBJ2-1, with TRBD2 matching over 9 bases. V trimming: 8 bases; J trimming: 8 bases; junction bases outside the gene matches: 10. This CDR3 region has 14 residues. Germline V gives CDR1 MDHEN, CDR2 SYDVKM. CDR3 sequence (DNA): TGTGCCAGCCGCAAGGCGGGAGGGCTGGATGAGCAGTTCTTC. This sequence encodes CASRKAGGLDEQFF. Supplemented by reference TRBV28 and TRBJ2-1, the full variable domain reads DVKVTQSSRYLVKRTGEKVFLECVQDMDHENMFWYRQDPGLGLRLIYFSYDVKMKEKGDIPEGYSVSREKKERFSLILESASTNQTSMYLCASRKAGGLDEQFFGPGTRLTVL.

The chain's CDR3 is CASSLLPSGQIYGYTF. The CDR3, as DNA: TGTGCCAGCAGCTTATTACCATCGGGACAGATTTATGGCTACACCTTC. The rearrangement links TRBV7-9 to TRBJ1-2; 7 bases fit TRBD1. The CDR3 runs to 16 residues. Germline CDR1 and CDR2: SEHNR and FQNEAQ (reference sequence). V gave up 2 bases and J gave up 5 bases; unmatched junction bases: 11.

This chain uses TRBV10-3 with TRBJ1-1, with a possible D match to TRBD1 (5 bases). Germline V lookup: CDR1 ENHRY, CDR2 SYGVKD. The CDR3 is 16 amino acids. Trimming removed 0 bases at V and 1 base at J, with 12 bases between. The CDR3 region is CAISESSNGGNTEAFF. CDR3 DNA sequence: TGTGCCATCAGTGAGTCCTCAAACGGGGGGAACACTGAAGCTTTCTTT.

CDR3 protein: CAITGNSYNEQFF. As DNA, the CDR3 is TGTGCCATCACCGGGAACTCCTACAATGAGCAGTTCTTC. The gene calls are TRBV10-3 and TRBJ2-1, with D possibly matching TRBD2 (5 bases). V lost 7 bases and J lost 0, with 7 bases in between. The CDR3 runs to 13 residues. Germline assignment: CDR1 ENHRY and CDR2 SYGVKD.

The DNA for the CDR3 is TGTGCCAGCAGCCAAGAACGACTAGCGGGATACAATGAGCAGTTCTTC. Its protein product is CASSQERLAGYNEQFF. The chain combines TRBV14 with TRBJ2-1, with TRBD2 matching 11 bases. V dropped 0 bases and J dropped 4; count of bases not matched to a gene: 2. Germline V gene sequence: CDR1 SGHDN, CDR2 FVKESK. The CDR3 loop spans 16 amino acids.

The chain carries TRBV5-1 and TRBJ2-3, with unresolved D. The CDR3 contains 14 residues. Germline CDR1 is SGHRS and CDR2 is YFSETQ. V dropped 0 bases and J dropped 7 bases, with 12 bases sitting between them. CDR3 bases: TGCGCCAGCAGCTTGGCTGACACCTCCAATACGCAGTATTTT. The encoded protein is CASSLADTSNTQYF.

This rearrangement joins TRBV2 to TRBJ2-7, with no clear D. CDR3 length: 15 residues. Trimming took off 9 bases at V and 4 bases at J, with 22 bases between the two ends. CDR1 is SNHLY and CDR2 is FYNNEI in the germline V gene. The CDR3 sequence: CASFFKQKAAYEQYF. The CDR3 DNA is TGTGCCAGTTTTTTCAAGCAGAAGGCGGCATACGAGCAGTACTTC. The full variable domain, with the rest looked up from reference TRBV2 and TRBJ2-7, is EPEVTQTPSHQVTQMGQEVILRCVPISNHLYFYWYRQILGQKVEFLVSFYNNEISEKSEIFDDQFSVERPDGSNFTLKIRSTKLEDSAMYFCASFFKQKAAYEQYFGPGTRLTVT.

This clone was counted once. V and J are TRBV7-2 and TRBJ2-3; D is possibly TRBD2 (6 bases). Looked up from germline, CDR1 is SGHTA and CDR2 is FQGNSA. V was trimmed by 1 base and J by 2 bases, leaving 19 bases between them. The CDR3 length is 18 residues. DNA of the CDR3: TGTGCCAGCAGCTTAGAGCGGACTACTAGTGGCCTCACAGATACGCAGTATTTT. It yields the protein CASSLERTTSGLTDTQYF.

The rearrangement joins TRBV19 to TRBJ2-5; 7 nucleotides line up with TRBD2. With 5 bases clipped from V and 5 bases from J, the junction kept 5 bases outside the gene matches. This CDR3 has 13 residues. CDR1 LNHDA and CDR2 SQIVND come from the germline V gene (reference sequence). CDR3 amino acids: CASSRGRDETQYF. The CDR3 DNA follows: TGTGCCAGTAGTCGGGGGAGGGACGAGACCCAGTACTTC.